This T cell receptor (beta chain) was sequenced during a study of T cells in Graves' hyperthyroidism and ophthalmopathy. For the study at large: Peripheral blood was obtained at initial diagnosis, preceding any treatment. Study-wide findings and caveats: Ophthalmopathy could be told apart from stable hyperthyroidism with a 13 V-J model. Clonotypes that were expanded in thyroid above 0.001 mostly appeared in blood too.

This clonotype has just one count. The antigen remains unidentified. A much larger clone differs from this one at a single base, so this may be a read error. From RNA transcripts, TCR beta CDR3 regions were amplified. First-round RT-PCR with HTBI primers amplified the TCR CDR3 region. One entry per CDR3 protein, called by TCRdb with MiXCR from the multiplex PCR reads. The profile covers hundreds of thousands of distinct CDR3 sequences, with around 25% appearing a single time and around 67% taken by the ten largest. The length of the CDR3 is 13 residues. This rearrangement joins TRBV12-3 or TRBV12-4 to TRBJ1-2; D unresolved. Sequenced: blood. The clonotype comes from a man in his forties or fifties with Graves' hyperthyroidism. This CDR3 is CASTSDQNYGYIF. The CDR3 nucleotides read TGTGCCAGCACCTCCGATCAGAACTATGGCTACATCTTC.